This TCR beta chain was sequenced during a study of T-cell reconstitution after alpha-beta-depleted transplantation in children. Findings of the study overall: Some patients owed their high day-60 TCRbeta diversity to surviving recipient T cells and thymic progenitors. T-cell counts and diversity at one year post-transplant came mainly from newly produced T cells. Approximately two months post-transplant, alpha-beta T cells reportedly originated from several hundred expanded graft clones.

This clonotype was picked up a small number of times. Its target is not known. V shed 5 bases and J 7 bases; nucleotides not matched to a gene: 16. CDR3 length: 16 amino acids. Germline loops: CDR1 SGHVS, CDR2 FNYEAQ. Unique molecular identifiers were built into the TCRbeta library. TCRdb ran MiXCR on the PCR reads and lists one entry per CDR3 protein. The data contain around 450,000 distinct CDR3 sequences, about a sixth of them singletons. This TCR was sampled from a boy in the first two years of life who had a stem cell transplant for Wiskott-Aldrich syndrome, so the T cells may come from the graft donor. The rearrangement joins TRBV7-6 to TRBJ2-7, with TRBD1 identical over 8 bases. Source: PBMCs, mostly from graft donor cells, taken 360 days after TCRalphabeta/CD19-depleted stem cell transplant. CDR3: CASSTPDRGCLWEQYF. CDR3 DNA sequence: TGTGCCAGCAGCACTCCTGACAGGGGATGTCTTTGGGAGCAGTACTTC. Complete variable domain (other parts from reference TRBV7-6 and TRBJ2-7): GAGVSQSPRYKVTKRGQDVALRCDPISGHVSLYWYRQALGQGPEFLTYFNYEAQQDKSGLPNDRFSAERPEGSISTLTIQRTEQRDSAMYRCASSTPDRGCLWEQYFGPGTRLTVT.